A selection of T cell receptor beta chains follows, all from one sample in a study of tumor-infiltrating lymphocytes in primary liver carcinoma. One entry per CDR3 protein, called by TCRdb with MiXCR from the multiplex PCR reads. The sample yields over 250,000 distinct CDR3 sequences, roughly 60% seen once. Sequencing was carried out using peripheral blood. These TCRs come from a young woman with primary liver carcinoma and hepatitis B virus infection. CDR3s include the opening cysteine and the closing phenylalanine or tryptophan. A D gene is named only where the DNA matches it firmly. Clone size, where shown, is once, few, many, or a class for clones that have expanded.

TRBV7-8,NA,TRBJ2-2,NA,CASSLSGVRGELFF,TGTGCCAGCAGCTTATCTGGGGTGAGAGGGGAGCTGTTTTTT
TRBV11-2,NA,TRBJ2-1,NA,CASSSPGGRAAHDGQFF,TGTGCCAGCAGCTCCCCCGGGGGAAGGGCGGCCCACGATGGGCAGTTCTTC
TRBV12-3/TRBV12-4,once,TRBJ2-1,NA,CASSFGCEQFF,TGTGCCAGCAGTTTCGGTTGTGAACAGTTCTTC
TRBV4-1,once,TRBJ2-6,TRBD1,CASNQGGGQGFSGANVLTF,TGCGCCAGCAACCAAGGAGGAGGACAGGGCTTCTCTGGGGCCAACGTCCTGACTTTC
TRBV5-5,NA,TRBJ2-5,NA,CASGLKRAQSGTQYF,TGTGCCAGCGGCTTGAAGAGGGCCCAAAGCGGGACCCAGTACTTC
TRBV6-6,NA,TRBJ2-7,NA,CVNSRTGDKGGRRYEQYF,TGTGTCAACAGCCGGACAGGGGATAAGGGCGGGAGGAGGTACGAGCAGTACTTC
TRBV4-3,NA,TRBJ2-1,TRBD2,CASSQDFAGGNNVQFF,TGCGCCAGCAGCCAAGATTTCGCGGGAGGGAACAATGTGCAGTTCTTC
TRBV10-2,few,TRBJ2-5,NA,CASSESFVETQCF,TGCGCCAGCAGTGAGTCGTTCGTGGAGACCCAGTGCTTC
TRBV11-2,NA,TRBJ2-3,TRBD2,CARSSRSGRITDTQYF,TGTGCCAGAAGCAGCCGGAGCGGGAGAATAACAGATACGCAGTATTTT
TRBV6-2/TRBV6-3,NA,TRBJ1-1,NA,CASSYWGPPKDAEAFF,TGTGCCAGCAGTTACTGGGGACCCCCCAAGGACGCTGAAGCTTTCTTT
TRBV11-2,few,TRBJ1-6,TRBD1,CASSPRTGYNSPLHF,TGTGCCAGCAGTCCAAGGACAGGATATAATTCACCCCTCCACTTT
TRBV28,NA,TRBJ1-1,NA,CASSLRTATEAFF,TGTGCCAGCAGTTTAAGGACTGCGACTGAAGCTTTCTTT
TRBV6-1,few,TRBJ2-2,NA,CASRQPNTGELFF,TGTGCCAGCAGGCAGCCGAACACCGGGGAGCTGTTTTTT
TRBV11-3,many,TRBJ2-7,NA,CASADGGEQYF,TGTGCCAGCGCAGACGGAGGGGAGCAGTACTTC
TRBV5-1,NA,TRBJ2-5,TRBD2,CASSLSGSAEETQYF,TGCGCCAGCAGCTTAAGCGGGAGCGCGGAAGAGACCCAGTACTTC
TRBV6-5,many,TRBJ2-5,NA,CASSYLGNQETQYF,TGTGCCAGCAGTTACCTCGGCAACCAAGAGACCCAGTACTTC
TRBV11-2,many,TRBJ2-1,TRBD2,CASSLGLAGAKVNEQFF,TGTGCCAGCAGCCTGGGACTAGCGGGAGCTAAAGTGAATGAGCAGTTCTTC
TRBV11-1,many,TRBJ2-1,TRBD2,CASSFFSGGGVGDEQFF,TGTGCCAGCAGCTTCTTTAGCGGGGGGGGGGTCGGGGATGAGCAGTTCTTC
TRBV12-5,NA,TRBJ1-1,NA,CASGIMNTEAFF,TGTGCTAGTGGAATTATGAACACTGAAGCTTTCTTT
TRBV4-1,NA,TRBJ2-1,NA,CASSQDPSSYNEQFF,TGCGCCAGCAGTCAAGACCCCAGCTCCTACAATGAGCAGTTCTTC